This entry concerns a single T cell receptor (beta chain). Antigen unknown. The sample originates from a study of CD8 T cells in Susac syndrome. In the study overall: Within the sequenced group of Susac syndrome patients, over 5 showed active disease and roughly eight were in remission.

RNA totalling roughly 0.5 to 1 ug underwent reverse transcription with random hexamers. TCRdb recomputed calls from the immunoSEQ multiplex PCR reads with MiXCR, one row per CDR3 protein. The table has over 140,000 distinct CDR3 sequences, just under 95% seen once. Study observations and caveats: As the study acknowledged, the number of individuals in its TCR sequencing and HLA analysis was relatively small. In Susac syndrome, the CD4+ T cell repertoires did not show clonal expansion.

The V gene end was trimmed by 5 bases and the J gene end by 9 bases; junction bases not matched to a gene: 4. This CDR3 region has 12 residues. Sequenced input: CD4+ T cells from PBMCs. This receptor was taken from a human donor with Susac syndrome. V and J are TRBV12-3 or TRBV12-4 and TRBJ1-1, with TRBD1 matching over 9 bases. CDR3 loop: CASSGGTGKAFF. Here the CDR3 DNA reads TGTGCCAGCAGTGGTGGGACAGGGAAAGCTTTCTTT.